The T cell receptor beta chain under discussion was sequenced for a study of blood T cells in healthy people across ages. Study findings and constraints: With unsorted PBMCs, a conclusive comparison of naive versus antigen-experienced cells was not possible.

Germline loops: CDR1 PRHDT, CDR2 FYEKMQ (reference sequence). The CDR3 has 15 amino acids. The V end was cut by 5 bases, the J end by 8 bases, with 16 bases between. Donors each provided about 9.5 milliliters of peripheral blood. PCR was performed a second time for about 6 to 12 cycles using a sample-barcoded 5' primer and a J-beta primer mix. The template-switch adaptor, which had 12 random nucleotides, put a tag on each cDNA molecule. A single record per CDR3 protein comes from TCRdb applying MiXCR to the 5' RACE reads. The data show roughly 1.5 million distinct CDR3 sequences, 35% to 45% seen once. A remark on this clonotype: Its antigen is not identified.

The receptor comes from a woman under 30 in good health. The sample taken for sequencing was blood. This chain joins TRBV13 and TRBJ1-6; D possibly corresponds to TRBD1 (5 bases). CDR3: CASSAGDPAYSPLHF. The CDR3 DNA reads TGTGCCAGCAGCGCGGGGGACCCTGCATATTCACCCCTCCACTTT.